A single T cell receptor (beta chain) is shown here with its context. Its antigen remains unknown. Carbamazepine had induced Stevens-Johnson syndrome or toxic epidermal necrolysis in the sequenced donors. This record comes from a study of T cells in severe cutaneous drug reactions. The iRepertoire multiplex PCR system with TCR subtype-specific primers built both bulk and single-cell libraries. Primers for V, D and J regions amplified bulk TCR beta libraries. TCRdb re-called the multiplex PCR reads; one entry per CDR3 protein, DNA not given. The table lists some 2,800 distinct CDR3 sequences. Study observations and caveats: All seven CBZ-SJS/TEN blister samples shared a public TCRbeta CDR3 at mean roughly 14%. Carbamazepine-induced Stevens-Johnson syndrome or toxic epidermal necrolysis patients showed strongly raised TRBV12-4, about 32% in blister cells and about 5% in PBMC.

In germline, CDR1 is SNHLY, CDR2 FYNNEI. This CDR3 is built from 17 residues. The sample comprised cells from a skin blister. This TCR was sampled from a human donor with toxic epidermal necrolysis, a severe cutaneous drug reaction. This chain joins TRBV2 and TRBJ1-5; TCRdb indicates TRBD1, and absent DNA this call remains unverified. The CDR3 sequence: CASSPGQGQYSNQPQHF.